Listed below are T cell receptor beta chains from one sample, sequenced in a study of PD-1 blockade in classical Hodgkin lymphoma. Some clones are missing from TCRdb's copy, which holds only in-frame ones; the method was immunoSEQ multiplex PCR. This table holds approximately 19,000 clones, 75% to 85% found once. Material: peripheral blood mononuclear cells (PBMCs), obtained before the fourth cycle of nivolumab. These receptors were collected from a human donor with classical Hodgkin lymphoma. CDR3s include the opening cysteine and the closing phenylalanine or tryptophan. Fields, in order: V gene, clone size, D gene, J gene, CDR3 DNA, CDR3 protein. A D gene is named only where the DNA matches it firmly. For some rows the clone size is stated as once, few or many, or as a class when expanded; others skip it.

>TRBV30|.|.|TRBJ2-5
TGTGCCTGGAGTCAGGGAGCCCAGTACTTC
CAWSQGAQYF
>TRBV9|.|TRBD1|TRBJ1-3
TGTGCCAGCAGCCCGCCGGACAGGGGGAACACCATATATTTT
CASSPPDRGNTIYF
>TRBV27|.|.|TRBJ1-5
TGTGCCAGCAGTTTATCGCTTCCAGGGGTGGGTCAGCCCCAGCATTTT
CASSLSLPGVGQPQHF
>TRBV5-5|.|.|TRBJ1-1
TGTGCCAGCAGCTTGTTGGGGACTGAAGCTTTCTTT
CASSLLGTEAFF
>TRBV7-2|.|TRBD1|TRBJ1-2
TGTGCCAGCAGCTTAAGGGGACAGGGGGCGCATGGCTACACCTTC
CASSLRGQGAHGYTF
>TRBV21-1|.|.|TRBJ1-2
TGTGCCAGCAGCAAACCCGGCGGGGGGGGCTCAAACGACGGCTACACCTTC
CASSKPGGGGSNDGYTF
>TRBV5-8|.|.|TRBJ2-3
TGTGCCAGCAGCTTGGTGCTAGCCCTCACAGATACGCAGTATTTT
CASSLVLALTDTQYF
>TRBV5-1|.|TRBD1|TRBJ2-3
TGCGCCAGCAGCTTGGTGATGGGACAGGGGATGGAATCCAATACGCAGTATTTT
CASSLVMGQGMESNTQYF
>TRBV7-2|.|.|TRBJ1-3
TGTGCCAGCAGCTTACTCACTCTAAACACCATATATTTT
CASSLLTLNTIYF
>TRBV9|.|.|TRBJ1-3
TGTGCCAGCAGTGAAGAGGGACTTTCTGGAAACACCATATATTTT
CASSEEGLSGNTIYF
>TRBV28|.|.|TRBJ1-1
TGTGCCAGCAGGAGACGAGGCAGTATCACTGAAGCTTTCTTT
CASRRRGSITEAFF
>TRBV9|few|.|TRBJ2-7
TGTGCCAGCAGCGAGGACATCACCTACGAGCAGTACTTC
CASSEDITYEQYF
>TRBV7-2|once|TRBD1|TRBJ2-1
TGTGCCAGCAGCCGTGGACAGGGTCGGAACAATGAGCAGTTCTTC
CASSRGQGRNNEQFF
>TRBV28|.|.|TRBJ1-1
TGTGCCAGCAGCCTAATCAGGGTTATGAACACTGAAGCTTTCTTT
CASSLIRVMNTEAFF
>TRBV29-1|medium-sized|.|TRBJ1-1
TGCAGCGTTGCGAACACTGAAGCTTTCTTT
CSVANTEAFF
>TRBV10-3|.|.|TRBJ2-2
TGTGCCACCGGGAACACCGGGGAGCTGTTTTTT
CATGNTGELFF
>TRBV19|.|.|TRBJ1-2
TGTGCCAGTAGTCGAGCCCGGGACTCGGATATTGGTTACACCTTC
CASSRARDSDIGYTF
>TRBV28|once|.|TRBJ1-2
TGTGCCAGCAGTCTACCCCCGGCCCTAGACTACACCTTC
CASSLPPALDYTF
>TRBV29-1|once|TRBD1|TRBJ1-1
TGCAGCGTAGGTAGATTGCAGGGGGCGGATTTAGCGGAAGCTTTCTTT
CSVGRLQGADLAEAFF
>TRBV5-4|.|.|TRBJ2-1
TGTGCCAGCAGCTTGCAGACTAGATCCAATGAGCAGTTCTTC
CASSLQTRSNEQFF
>TRBV7-2|.|.|TRBJ1-5
TGTGCCAGCAGCTTCGGGGGTAAGAGCAATCAGCCCCAGCATTTT
CASSFGGKSNQPQHF
>TRBV30|.|.|TRBJ2-5
TGTGCCTGGAGTGGAGGGTCGGGGGAGACCCAGTACTTC
CAWSGGSGETQYF
>TRBV9|.|.|TRBJ1-1
TGTGCCAGCAGCGTAGAGCCTCAGGGATTAAGGACTGAAGCTTTCTTT
CASSVEPQGLRTEAFF
>TRBV6-1|.|.|TRBJ1-1
TGTGCCAGCAGTGAGGGATATGGAGCTTTCTTT
CASSEGYGAFF
>TRBV7-2|few|TRBD1|TRBJ1-6
TGTGCCAGCAGCTTAGCGGGGACAGGGTCTACACCCCTCCACTTT
CASSLAGTGSTPLHF
>TRBV7-9|.|TRBD1|TRBJ2-5
TGTGCCAGCAGCCGACTCCAGGGGGCGGGTTTCCAAGAGACCCAGTACTTC
CASSRLQGAGFQETQYF
>TRBV5-6|.|.|TRBJ2-2
TGTGCCAGCAGCTCCGTATGGCCGAACACCGGGGAGCTGTTTTTT
CASSSVWPNTGELFF
>TRBV7-7|.|TRBD1|TRBJ2-5
TGTGCTAGCACCCCTGTCGACAGGGTGGAGACCCAGTACTTC
CASTPVDRVETQYF
>TRBV7-9|once|.|TRBJ2-2
TGTGCCAGCAGCTTTCCTCTGGGGCAGCCGAACACCGGGGAGCTGTTTTTT
CASSFPLGQPNTGELFF
>TRBV2|.|.|TRBJ2-3
TGTGCCAGCAGTGTTTTCGGGGGCGATACGCAGTATTTT
CASSVFGGDTQYF
>TRBV5-5|.|.|TRBJ2-1
TGCGCCAGCAGCCACGGGACTCATTCCTACAATGAGCAGTTCTTC
CASSHGTHSYNEQFF
>TRBV30|.|.|TRBJ1-3
TGTGCCTGGAGTGCCGGCGGAAACACCATATATTTT
CAWSAGGNTIYF
>TRBV12-5|.|.|TRBJ2-3
TGTGCTAGTGGTTTGGCCCTAGCGCGGACGAGCACAGATACGCAGTATTTT
CASGLALARTSTDTQYF
>TRBV7-2|.|.|TRBJ1-2
TGTGCCAGCAGCTACTTTCGGGCAGGGTACTATGGCTACACCTTC
CASSYFRAGYYGYTF
>TRBV7-2|.|.|TRBJ2-2
TGTGCCAGCAGTAGAGGGGCGAACACCGGGGAGCTGTTTTTT
CASSRGANTGELFF
>TRBV7-9|.|.|TRBJ2-7
TGTGCCAGCAGCTTAGCGGGGGGCTACGAGCAGTACTTC
CASSLAGGYEQYF
>TRBV19|.|.|TRBJ2-2
TGTGCCAGTAGTATAGGAGACAGGAACACCGGGGAGCTGTTTTTT
CASSIGDRNTGELFF
>TRBV28|few|TRBD1|TRBJ1-4
TGTGCCACCCATGGACAGGGTTTCAGCATTGAAAAACTGTTTTTT
CATHGQGFSIEKLFF
>TRBV5-1|once|TRBD2|TRBJ2-5
TGCGCCAGCAGCTCCCAACTAGCGGGGGGTCAAGAGACCCAGTACTTC
CASSSQLAGGQETQYF
>TRBV20-1|.|TRBD1|TRBJ1-2
TGCAGTGCCACGACAGGGGGCGGGACCACCTTC
CSATTGGGTTF
>TRBV7-2|.|.|TRBJ1-1
TGTGCCAGCACCTTACGTGTCAGGGGACCGAGGAACACTGAAGCTTTCTTT
CASTLRVRGPRNTEAFF
>TRBV15|.|TRBD2|TRBJ2-1
TGTGCCACCAGCAGAGATAAGGAGCGGTCTAGCGGGATTTACAATGAGCAGTTCTTC
CATSRDKERSSGIYNEQFF
>TRBV28|.|TRBD1|TRBJ2-5
TGTGCCAGCAGTCCCAGGGGGCCCCAGTACTTC
CASSPRGPQYF
>TRBV14|.|.|TRBJ1-1
TGTGCCAGCAGCCAAGATCGGGGACCTAAAGCTTTCTTT
CASSQDRGPKAFF
>TRBV6-1|.|.|TRBJ1-5
TGTGCCAGCAGTCGCGACGGCAATCAGCCCCAGCATTTT
CASSRDGNQPQHF
>TRBV19|.|.|TRBJ1-2
TGTGCCAGTAGTTCCCTCGACGGACCCTATGGCTACACCTTC
CASSSLDGPYGYTF
>TRBV5-1|.|TRBD2|TRBJ2-1
TGCGCCAGCAGTCCTGGCCGACTAGCGGGGGGGCTGACGGAATACAATGAGCAGTTCTTC
CASSPGRLAGGLTEYNEQFF
>TRBV7-9|.|.|TRBJ1-1
TGTGCCAGCAGCTTTGGGTTGAACACTGAAGCTTTCTTT
CASSFGLNTEAFF
>TRBV4-1|.|.|TRBJ2-1
TGCGCCAGCAGCCAAGATCTTACTCTTATCGATGAGCAGTTCTTC
CASSQDLTLIDEQFF
>TRBV5-1|.|.|TRBJ2-3
TGCGCCAGCAGCTTCGCCCAAACTAGCACAGATACGCAGTATTTT
CASSFAQTSTDTQYF
>TRBV19|.|.|TRBJ2-2
TGTGCCAGTAGTTTCCTTTTAGGGGGTCCGAACACCGGGGAGCTGTTTTTT
CASSFLLGGPNTGELFF
>TRBV19|.|TRBD2|TRBJ2-7
TGTGCCAGTAGTCATCTTGGACTAGCGGAGACGGGCTACGAGCAGTACTTC
CASSHLGLAETGYEQYF
>TRBV7-2|.|.|TRBJ2-3
TGTGCCAGCAGCCTAGTGAGGGTTACAGACACAGATACGCAGTATTTT
CASSLVRVTDTDTQYF
>TRBV19|.|TRBD1|TRBJ1-5
TGTGCCAGTAGTAATGGACAGGGGAATCAGCCCCAGCATTTT
CASSNGQGNQPQHF
>TRBV6-5|.|.|TRBJ1-3
TGTGCCAGCAGACCCGCCGCCTCTGGAAACACCATATATTTT
CASRPAASGNTIYF
>TRBV4-1|.|.|TRBJ1-5
TGCGCCAGCAGCCAAGACTCGGGGGTTTATAGCAATCAGCCCCAGCATTTT
CASSQDSGVYSNQPQHF
>TRBV5-4|.|.|TRBJ2-1
TGTGCCAGCAGCTTGGCCATAGAAAATGAGCAGTTCTTC
CASSLAIENEQFF
>TRBV2|.|.|TRBJ2-7
TGTGCCAGCAGTGAAGTCGGGGGACAGTACGAGCAGTACTTC
CASSEVGGQYEQYF
>TRBV19|.|TRBD1|TRBJ2-1
TGTGCCAGTAGGGTGGGACTTGACAGGGGGCGCAGCAGTGAGCAGTTCTTC
CASRVGLDRGRSSEQFF
>TRBV4-3|.|TRBD1|TRBJ2-2
TGCGCCAGCAGGCCCGGGACAGGGGTGGGTGGCGGGGAGCTGTTTTTT
CASRPGTGVGGGELFF